The clone carrying this T cell receptor (beta chain) was found many times. The antigen is undetermined. The data stem from a study of T-cell reconstitution after alpha-beta-depleted transplantation in children. The TCRbeta library was prepared with unique molecular identifiers. Using its own MiXCR run on the PCR reads, TCRdb lists one record per CDR3 protein. The data hold fewer than 550,000 distinct CDR3 sequences, with roughly a tenth observed a single time. Overall study findings and caveats: Expanded graft clones numbering several hundred reportedly gave rise to alpha-beta T cells about two months after transplant.

This CDR3 comprises 16 residues. V lost 1 base and J lost 2, with 15 bases in between. The germline V gene has CDR1 SQVTM and CDR2 ANQGSEA. V usage is TRBV29-1 and J usage is TRBJ2-1; weak D call: TRBD2 (5 bases). The receptor comes from a child aged 2 to 15 with inherited bone marrow failure, due to receive a stem cell transplant. This sample comprised PBMCs, obtained before TCRalphabeta/CD19-depleted stem cell transplant. CDR3 sequence: CSVEAIRGRPYNEQFF. The DNA for the CDR3 is TGCAGCGTTGAAGCAATCCGGGGTCGCCCCTACAATGAGCAGTTCTTC.